This is a list of T cell receptor beta chains from one sample in a study of blood T cell repertoires in COVID-19. Libraries were prepared by immunoSEQ multiplex PCR; TCRdb keeps only in-frame clonotypes and omits some of them. The sample includes roughly 240,000 clones, around 87% seen only once; the top ten take just over 3%. Sequenced: peripheral blood. The receptors come from a woman aged 25 to 39 who had recovered from COVID-19. The CDR3 runs from the conserved cysteine through the conserved F or W. D genes are given only for firm matches. Only some rows state a clone size, as once, few, many or a class for expanded clones.

J gene | D gene | V gene | clone size | CDR3 protein | CDR3 DNA
TRBJ1-2 | TRBD1 | TRBV5-6 | - | CASSRDRGPNYGYTF | TGTGCCAGCAGCCGGGACAGGGGACCTAACTATGGCTACACCTTC
TRBJ2-7 | - | TRBV2 | few | CASRAQGSFYEQYF | TGTGCCAGTAGAGCGCAGGGTTCTTTCTACGAGCAGTACTTC
TRBJ2-7 | TRBD2 | TRBV7-2 | - | CASSSHYGGAYEQYF | TGTGCCAGCAGCTCCCATTACGGGGGGGCCTACGAGCAGTACTTC
TRBJ2-7 | TRBD1 | TRBV4-1 | - | CASSQEAGGEGEQYF | TGCGCCAGCAGCCAAGAGGCAGGGGGCGAGGGCGAGCAGTACTTC
TRBJ2-6 | TRBD1 | TRBV7-9 | - | CASSLQGAPGANVLTF | TGTGCCAGCAGCTTGCAGGGGGCGCCTGGGGCCAACGTCCTGACTTTC
TRBJ2-2 | TRBD1 | TRBV5-5 | - | CASSLGPPGGVNTGELFF | TGTGCCAGCAGCTTGGGTCCTCCAGGGGGAGTAAACACCGGGGAGCTGTTTTTT
TRBJ1-2 | - | TRBV20-1 | once | CRAGGQVGYTF | TGCAGGGCGGGAGGACAAGTGGGCTACACCTTC
TRBJ1-1 | - | TRBV6-2/TRBV6-3 | - | CASSLAGETEAFF | TGTGCCAGCAGTCTCGCAGGGGAAACTGAAGCTTTCTTT
TRBJ2-3 | TRBD1 | TRBV5-1 | - | CASSSGQGTDTQYF | TGCGCCAGCAGCTCTGGACAGGGCACAGATACGCAGTATTTT
TRBJ2-1 | TRBD2 | TRBV4-1 | - | CASSQLAGGRNEQFF | TGCGCCAGCAGCCAACTAGCGGGGGGCCGGAATGAGCAGTTCTTC
TRBJ1-4 | TRBD1 | TRBV4-3 | few | CASSQAGTGVEKLFF | TGCGCCAGCAGCCAGGCCGGGACAGGGGTTGAAAAACTGTTTTTT
TRBJ1-4 | TRBD1 | TRBV2 | - | CASRPPGTVGEKLFF | TGTGCCAGCAGGCCTCCCGGGACAGTAGGTGAAAAACTGTTTTTT
TRBJ2-7 | - | TRBV2 | - | CARSTGADEQYF | TGTGCCCGGTCAACGGGAGCGGACGAGCAGTACTTC
TRBJ2-5 | - | TRBV5-1 | - | CASSRGNGETQYF | TGCGCCAGTAGCCGGGGGAATGGAGAGACCCAGTACTTC
TRBJ2-1 | - | TRBV10-3 | - | CAISDGAEEQFF | TGTGCCATCAGTGATGGGGCAGAGGAGCAGTTCTTC
TRBJ1-1 | TRBD1 | TRBV18 | - | CASSPGQRTNTEAFF | TGTGCCAGCTCACCGGGACAGCGGACTAACACTGAAGCTTTCTTT
TRBJ2-5 | TRBD2 | TRBV7-7 | - | CASSSGTSGRQETQYF | TGTGCCAGCAGCTCCGGAACTAGCGGACGCCAAGAGACCCAGTACTTC
TRBJ2-5 | - | TRBV7-9 | - | CASSGSDSANQETQYF | TGTGCCAGCAGTGGATCGGACAGCGCGAACCAAGAGACCCAGTACTTC
TRBJ2-2 | - | TRBV27 | - | CASSFGWGSGELFF | TGTGCCAGCAGTTTCGGCTGGGGCTCCGGGGAGCTGTTTTTT
TRBJ2-1 | - | TRBV19 | once | CASSKDRQSYNEQFF | TGTGCCAGTAGTAAAGACAGGCAATCCTACAATGAGCAGTTCTTC
TRBJ2-7 | - | TRBV2 | - | CASSQGPPFSNYEQYF | TGTGCCAGCAGTCAGGGGCCCCCTTTTTCCAACTACGAGCAGTACTTC
TRBJ2-2 | TRBD1 | TRBV27 | - | CASMSAPGQGSGELFF | TGTGCCAGCATGTCCGCTCCCGGACAGGGGTCCGGGGAGCTGTTTTTT
TRBJ1-1 | TRBD1 | TRBV19 | - | CASSIDPDRGLTEAFF | TGTGCCAGTAGTATAGATCCTGACAGGGGGCTCACTGAAGCTTTCTTT
TRBJ2-1 | TRBD2 | TRBV3-1/TRBV3-2 | - | CASSRRSGGAYNEQFF | TGTGCCAGCAGCCGGAGGAGCGGGGGGGCCTACAATGAGCAGTTCTTC
TRBJ2-7 | - | TRBV9 | - | CASSGSGAEQYF | TGTGCCAGCAGCGGATCAGGTGCTGAGCAGTACTTC
TRBJ2-7 | TRBD1 | TRBV4-3 | - | CASSQVSGGYEQYF | TGCGCCAGCAGCCAAGTTTCAGGGGGCTACGAGCAGTACTTC
TRBJ2-5 | TRBD2 | TRBV7-2 | - | CASSPSPYGGAQETQYF | TGTGCCAGCAGCCCGTCACCATACGGGGGGGCCCAAGAGACCCAGTACTTC
TRBJ1-2 | TRBD1 | TRBV5-1 | - | CASSLETGARGYTF | TGCGCCAGCAGCTTGGAGACAGGGGCACGGGGCTACACCTTC